This T cell receptor (beta chain) was identified during a study of cytomegalovirus exposure and HLA in healthy donors. General study results and limits: Reported results showed that the classifier diagnosed cytomegalovirus status with high specificity and sensitivity. Most likely, a cluster of highly shared sequence variants arose as a sequencing artifact. Several of the most significant clusters appeared, in a later analysis, to be linked to common viral pathogens.

Primers included in the PCR were 60 Vbeta and 13 Jbeta primers. Profiled with immunoSEQ multiplex PCR; TCRdb holds only in-frame clones, not every one. Altogether 110,000 or so clones are present, about 80% being singletons, with the ten largest covering over 7%. At the time of sampling, donors were nominally healthy, though unrecorded immune exposures were likely. Germline values: CDR1 LGHNA, CDR2 YSLEER. This CDR3 is 14 amino acids long. Turning to this clone: Its matching antigen is unknown.

What was sequenced was PBMCs. The chain uses TRBV4-3 and TRBJ2-5; D is possibly TRBD2 (5 bases). The assigned J gene may be wrong: the sequence end matches TRBJ2-7 better. The TCR comes from a woman aged 45-59 years in good health and CMV-seropositive. As DNA, the CDR3 is TGCGCCAGCAGCCAAGCCCCGGGAACCTACGAGCAGTACTTC. Translating gives CASSQAPGTYEQYF.